Reported below is one T cell receptor beta chain. Other DNA sequences in this specimen translate into the identical CDR3. Clones were sequenced by immunoSEQ multiplex PCR, and TCRdb holds only the in-frame ones, with some missing. This table has about 300,000 clones, around nine tenths appearing once. This entry comes from a study of blood T cell repertoires in COVID-19. Study information: The analysed material was cDNA or gDNA that came from T cells, B-cell-depleted T cells, or PBMCs.

V lost 3 bases to trimming and J lost 3 bases, with 10 bases between them. Looked up from germline, CDR1 is SQVTM and CDR2 is ANQGSEA. CDR3 length equals 13 residues. In assigning cohorts, the study relied on participant-reported clinical history. Donors in Cohort 3 who had recovered were those with two negative PCRs, healthcare professional clearance, or resolution of their symptoms. The receptor's source is a man in his fifties or sixties who had recovered from COVID-19. Sample: PBMCs or T cells enriched from blood (not recorded which). V usage is TRBV29-1 and J usage is TRBJ2-3; D possibly corresponds to TRBD1 (6 bases). The CDR3 nucleotides read TGCAGCGTTGACGGCCAGGGGACAGATACGCAGTATTTT. This encodes CSVDGQGTDTQYF.